The rows below give T cell receptor beta chains drawn from one sample of a study of CD8 T cells in Susac syndrome. TCRdb passed the immunoSEQ multiplex PCR reads through MiXCR, listing each CDR3 protein once. The sample lists roughly 190,000 distinct CDR3 sequences; approximately 96% were seen once. Sequencing was performed on CD4+ T cells from PBMCs. Source of these receptors: a human donor with Susac syndrome. The CDR3 runs from the conserved cysteine through the conserved F or W.

CDR3: CAWKLQPSTDTQYF
V: TRBV30
length: 14

CDR3: CASSPRGAPNTEAFF
V: TRBV12-3/TRBV12-4
length: 15

CDR3: CASSPVGSGGTYEQYF
V: TRBV6-6
length: 16

CDR3: CASSLGTRIQETQYF
V: TRBV27
length: 15

CDR3: CASSFGGSGTGANVLTF
V: TRBV7-9
length: 17

CDR3: CASRRQGSSDEQFF
V: TRBV14
length: 14

CDR3: CSAREALTGGDTQYF
V: TRBV20-1
length: 15

CDR3: CSAGAHTGELFF
V: TRBV29-1
length: 12

CDR3: CASSFGLWNTEAFF
V: TRBV5-1
length: 14

CDR3: CASSAGTSLDEQFF
V: TRBV9
length: 14

CDR3: CASSVGTGLETQYF
V: TRBV2
length: 14

CDR3: CATPVGPLLAKNIQYF
V: TRBV19
length: 16

CDR3: CASSLDILAETQYF
V: TRBV12-3/TRBV12-4
length: 14

CDR3: CASRGLNYGYTF
V: TRBV2
length: 12

CDR3: CSARDLGAVNTEAFF
V: TRBV20-1
length: 15

CDR3: CAWNGRLNTEAFF
V: TRBV30
length: 13